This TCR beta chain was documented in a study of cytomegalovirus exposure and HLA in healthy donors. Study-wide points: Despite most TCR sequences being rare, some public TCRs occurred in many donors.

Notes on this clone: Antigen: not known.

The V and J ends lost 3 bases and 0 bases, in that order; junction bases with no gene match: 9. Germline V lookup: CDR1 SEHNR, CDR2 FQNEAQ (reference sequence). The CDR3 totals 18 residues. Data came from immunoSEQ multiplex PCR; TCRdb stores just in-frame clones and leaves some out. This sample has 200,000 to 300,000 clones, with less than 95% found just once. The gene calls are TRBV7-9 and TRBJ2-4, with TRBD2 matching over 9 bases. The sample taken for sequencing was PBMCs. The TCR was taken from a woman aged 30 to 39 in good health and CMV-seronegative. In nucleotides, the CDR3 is TGTGCCAGCAGCTTCGGTCTAGCGGGGACCATAGCCAAAAACATTCAGTACTTC. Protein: CASSFGLAGTIAKNIQYF.